This T cell receptor (beta chain) was sequenced for a study of blood T cell repertoires in COVID-19. Study context: Donors in the United States, Italy and Spain gave samples during acute or convalescent COVID-19. T cells, B-cell-depleted T cells, or PBMCs provided the cDNA or gDNA that served as material.

V lost 2 bases, J lost 0 bases, and 3 bases stayed unmatched. CDR1 KGHSH and CDR2 LQKENI come from the germline V gene. This CDR3 has 17 amino acids. As handled by the study authors: From reference gene primer amplification, estimates of nucleated cell counts were derived. Sequencing was performed with immunoSEQ multiplex PCR; in TCRdb, only in-frame clones are kept and a portion is missing. The V and J calls and clone size were taken over from that table, and D and trimming were inferred from the DNA. The sample shows about 76,000 clones, 80% of them seen only once. This chain joins TRBV18 and TRBJ2-6, with TRBD2 matching over 8 bases. Sequenced material: peripheral blood. The sequence derives from a human donor in a cohort sampled during active COVID-19. This chain's CDR3 is CASSPIAGPSGANVLTF. The CDR3 DNA reads as TGTGCCAGCTCACCAATAGCGGGACCCTCTGGGGCCAACGTCCTGACTTTC.